This TCR beta chain comes out of a study of blood T cell repertoires in COVID-19. Sequenced by immunoSEQ multiplex PCR; TCRdb stores in-frame clones only, minus some. Of around 210,000 clones in the sample, about 88% were seen once. This CDR3 is 15 amino acids long. The V segment lost 7 bases and the J segment 0 bases; nucleotides outside the gene matches: 7. Germline V gene lookup returns CDR1 ENHRY and CDR2 SYGVKD. The J gene is TRBJ2-3, the V gene TRBV10-3; 7 bases line up with TRBD2. The sequencing sample was made of peripheral blood. This sequence originates from a man aged 45 to 65 with COVID-19, enrolled during active disease. The CDR3 is CAINRGGTSTDTQYF. CDR3 nucleotides: TGTGCCATCAATCGCGGGGGTACTAGCACAGATACGCAGTATTTT.